This TCR beta chain was obtained from a study of blood T cell repertoires in COVID-19. Study summary: Nucleic acid was either cDNA or gDNA, and it came from T cells, B-cell-depleted T cells, or PBMCs.

The CDR3 runs 15 residues. Germline V gene sequence: CDR1 MNHEY, CDR2 SVGAGI. Trimming shortened V by 5 bases and J by 2 bases, and 15 bases separated the two germline ends. Individuals drawn from under 30 US areas were about 18 to 95 years old. Using immunoSEQ multiplex PCR, the repertoire was profiled, and TCRdb retains in-frame clones only, with some absent. The table shows 200,000 to 250,000 clones, with roughly 89% occurring only once. Material: PBMCs or T cells enriched from blood (not recorded which). This receptor was identified in a woman in her 40s with acute COVID-19. The chain is built from TRBV6-5 and TRBJ1-2; tentative D call: TRBD1 (5 bases). CDR3 protein: CASSPGQGLNYGYTF. The CDR3 DNA follows: TGTGCCAGCAGTCCTGGGCAGGGCCTAAACTATGGCTACACCTTC.